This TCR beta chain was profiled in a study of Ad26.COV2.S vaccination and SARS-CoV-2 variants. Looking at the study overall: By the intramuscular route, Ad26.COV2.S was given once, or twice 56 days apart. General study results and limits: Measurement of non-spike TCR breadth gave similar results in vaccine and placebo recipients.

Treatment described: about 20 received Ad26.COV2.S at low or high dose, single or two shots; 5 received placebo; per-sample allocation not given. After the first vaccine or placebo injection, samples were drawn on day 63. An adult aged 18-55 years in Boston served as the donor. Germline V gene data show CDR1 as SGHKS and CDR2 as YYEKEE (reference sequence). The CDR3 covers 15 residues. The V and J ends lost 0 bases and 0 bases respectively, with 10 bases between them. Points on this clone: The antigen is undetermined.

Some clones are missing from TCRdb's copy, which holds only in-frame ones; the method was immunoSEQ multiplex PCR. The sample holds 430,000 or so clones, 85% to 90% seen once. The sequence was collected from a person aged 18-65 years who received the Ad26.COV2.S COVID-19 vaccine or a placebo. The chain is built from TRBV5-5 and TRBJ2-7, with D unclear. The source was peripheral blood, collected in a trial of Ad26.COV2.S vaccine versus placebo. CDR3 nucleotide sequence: TGTGCCAGCAGCTTGGAATCAGAATACTCCTACGAGCAGTACTTC. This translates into CASSLESEYSYEQYF.